The 14 T cell receptor beta chains listed next were all sequenced from one sample in a study of cytomegalovirus exposure and HLA in healthy donors. PCR involved 60 Vbeta and 13 Jbeta primers. Repertoires were generated with immunoSEQ multiplex PCR, while TCRdb's copy carries only in-frame clones and drops some. In the table there are 60,000 to 100,000 clones, roughly 79% of which are singletons. The sequencing sample was made of PBMCs. These receptors were obtained from a male donor in good health and CMV-seropositive.

The chain couples TRBV9 to TRBJ1-6; TRBD1 might be the D (5 bases). Germline V gene lookup returns CDR1 SGDLS and CDR2 YYNGEE. V shed 0 bases and J shed 7 bases, with 14 bases lying between them. The CDR3 is 16 residues long. CDR3 in amino acids: CASSVDPGVMNSPLHF. The CDR3 coding sequence is TGTGCCAGCAGCGTAGACCCGGGGGTCATGAATTCACCCCTCCACTTT. Filled out from reference TRBV9 and TRBJ1-6, the complete variable domain reads DSGVTQTPKHLITATGQRVTLRCSPRSGDLSVYWYQQSLDQGLQFLIQYYNGEERAKGNILERFSAQQFPDLHSELNLSSLELGDSALYFCASSVDPGVMNSPLHFGNGTRLTVT.

This clone was seen only once. The V gene is TRBV7-9, the J gene TRBJ2-7, with 11 positions matching TRBD2. CDR3 length: 14 residues. The trim removed 8 bases at V and 7 bases at J, leaving 10 bases unmatched. Per germline, CDR1 SEHNR and CDR2 FQNEAQ (reference sequence). Here the CDR3 reads CASLGGLAAGEQYF. The CDR3 region has the DNA TGTGCCAGCTTGGGGGGACTAGCGGCCGGGGAGCAGTACTTC.

The chain is built from TRBV28 and TRBJ2-1, with 10 positions matching TRBD2. Germline CDR1 and CDR2: MDHEN and SYDVKM. The junction had 6 bases not matched to a gene; V was cut back by 3 bases and J by 10 bases. The CDR3 sequence is 14 residues long. The CDR3 sequence is CASSLSGRAREQFF. The CDR3 DNA follows: TGTGCCAGCAGTTTGAGCGGGAGGGCCAGAGAGCAGTTCTTC.

This rearrangement joins TRBV6-6 to TRBJ2-1; 7 nucleotides line up with TRBD2. The V segment lost 0 bases and the J segment 5 bases; nucleotides outside the gene matches: 4. This CDR3 has 15 residues. The germline V gene encodes CDR1 MNHNY and CDR2 SVGAGI (reference sequence). The CDR3 loop reads CASSYSWGGNNEQFF. DNA for the CDR3: TGTGCCAGCAGTTACTCTTGGGGGGGAAACAATGAGCAGTTCTTC.

This chain uses TRBV29-1 with TRBJ2-2; no reliable D call. The CDR3 contains 12 residues. CDR1 and CDR2 (germline): SQVTM, ANQGSEA. Between the trimmed V and J ends, which lost 4 bases and 3 bases, there was a span of 6 bases. CDR3 sequence (DNA): TGCAGCGTTGCTTCTTACACCGGGGAGCTGTTTTTT. Residues: CSVASYTGELFF.

The chain carries TRBV18 and TRBJ1-5; 9 nucleotides match TRBD1. V trimming: 3 bases; J trimming: 7 bases; junction bases outside the gene matches: 7. The germline CDR1 and CDR2 sequences are KGHSH and LQKENI. CDR3 length equals 15 residues. The CDR3, as DNA: TGTGCCAGCTCACCGGTCGGACAGGGGCCCCAGCCCCAGCATTTT. Protein: CASSPVGQGPQPQHF. Drawing the rest from reference TRBV18 and TRBJ1-5, the complete variable domain is NAGVMQNPRHLVRRRGQEARLRCSPMKGHSHVYWYRQLPEEGLKFMVYLQKENIIDESGMPKERFSAEFPKEGPSILRIQQVVRGDSAAYFCASSPVGQGPQPQHFGDGTRLSIL.

The chain links TRBV28 to TRBJ1-2; D unresolved. Germline V gene sequence: CDR1 MDHEN, CDR2 SYDVKM. This CDR3 region has 11 residues. Deletions cut 8 bases from V and 8 bases from J, with 12 bases between. The CDR3 spells CASAGLRGYTF. The CDR3 DNA follows: TGTGCCAGCGCCGGCCTGCGGGGCTACACCTTC.

The chain is built from TRBV6-1 and TRBJ2-7; possibly TRBD1 for D (6 bases). This CDR3 is 12 amino acids long. Deletions cut 3 bases from V and 7 bases from J, with 10 bases between. The V gene's germline CDR1 is MNHNS and CDR2 SASEGT. CDR3 in DNA: TGTGCCAGCAGTGAGTTACAGGGAGAGCAGTACTTC. Translation gives CASSELQGEQYF.

The genes are TRBV4-1 and TRBJ2-3; D might be TRBD1 (5 bases). The V end was cut by 5 bases, the J end by 0 bases, with 9 bases between. This CDR3 is 14 amino acids long. Germline V CDR1 and CDR2: MGHRA, YSYEKL. The CDR3 bases are TGCGCCAGCAGCGTACAGGAGAGCACAGATACGCAGTATTTT. This encodes CASSVQESTDTQYF.

CDR3 loop: CASSDPAGGSYEQYF. The DNA of the CDR3 is TGTGCCAGTAGTGACCCAGCGGGAGGATCCTACGAGCAGTACTTC. The chain couples TRBV19 to TRBJ2-7; 9 nucleotides line up with TRBD2. The V and J ends lost 5 bases and 1 base, in that order; junction bases with no gene match: 6. CDR1 is LNHDA, CDR2 SQIVND, per germline (reference sequence). The CDR3 is 15 residues long.

Only a few counts were recorded for this clone. DNA of the CDR3: TGTGCCAGCAGCCGTTTAGGCGAGGTCCGGGAAGCTTTCTTT. Translated, it gives CASSRLGEVREAFF. This sequence joins TRBV4-2 and TRBJ1-1; D is unclear. Trimming took off 4 bases at V and 8 bases at J, with 17 bases between the two ends. CDR3 size: 14 residues. Germline V gives CDR1 LGHNA, CDR2 YNFKEQ.

CDR3 region: CASRRQLGGYEQYF. For the CDR3, the DNA is TGTGCCAGCAGACGCCAGCTGGGGGGGTACGAGCAGTACTTC. The chain links TRBV5-6 to TRBJ2-7; 7 bases fit TRBD2. The CDR3 runs 14 residues. V gave up 5 bases and J gave up 4 bases; unmatched junction bases: 9. Germline assignment: CDR1 SGHDT and CDR2 YYEEEE.

V usage is TRBV2 and J usage is TRBJ2-7; D possibly corresponds to TRBD2 (7 bases). Germline-derived CDR1 and CDR2 are SNHLY and FYNNEI. V was shortened by 6 bases and J by 5 bases, with 11 bases between the two germline ends. The CDR3 contains 12 residues. DNA of the CDR3: TGTGCCAGCAGGTGGGGGGGCGACGAGCAGTACTTC. Its translation: CASRWGGDEQYF.

The gene calls are TRBV19 and TRBJ1-1; 8 bases line up with TRBD1. The germline V gene has CDR1 LNHDA and CDR2 SQIVND (reference sequence). V lost 3 bases and J lost 5; bases outside the gene matches: 8. CDR3 size: 15 residues. As DNA, the CDR3 is TGTGCCAGTAGTATCCGGGACAGGCTTTTTACTGAAGCTTTCTTT. Encoded protein: CASSIRDRLFTEAFF.